The rows below give T cell receptor beta chains drawn from one sample of a study of blood T cell repertoires in COVID-19. The repertoire was sequenced with immunoSEQ multiplex PCR; TCRdb's copy has only in-frame clones and lacks some. The table lists around 62,000 clones, approximately 90% of them singletons. Sequenced sample: peripheral blood. The receptors stem from a man aged 60 to 69 with acute or convalescent COVID-19. The CDR3 runs from the conserved cysteine through the conserved F or W. D genes are given only for firm matches. Only some rows state a clone size, as once, few, many or a class for expanded clones.

J gene	D gene	clone size	V gene	CDR3 protein	CDR3 DNA
TRBJ2-2	TRBD1	NA	TRBV7-6	CASSLPGTGTGELFF	TGTGCCAGCAGCCTCCCCGGGACAGGCACCGGGGAGCTGTTTTTT
TRBJ1-5	NA	NA	TRBV7-2	CASSLLSRGDQPQHF	TGTGCCAGCAGCTTACTAAGCAGGGGAGATCAGCCCCAGCATTTT
TRBJ2-5	TRBD1	NA	TRBV18	CASSPGTGGFQETQYF	TGTGCCAGCTCACCAGGGACAGGGGGGTTCCAAGAGACCCAGTACTTC
TRBJ2-2	NA	few	TRBV10-1	CASSELTGELFF	TGCGCCAGCAGTGAATTAACCGGGGAGCTGTTTTTT
TRBJ2-3	NA	NA	TRBV7-2	CASGKPGLSTDTQYF	TGTGCCAGCGGCAAACCGGGACTTAGCACAGATACGCAGTATTTT
TRBJ1-4	NA	NA	TRBV14	CASSQDLGSFEKLFF	TGTGCCAGCAGCCAAGATCTAGGTTCTTTCGAAAAACTGTTTTTT
TRBJ2-1	NA	NA	TRBV28	CASSTRGFNNEQFF	TGTGCCAGCAGTACCCGGGGGTTTAACAATGAGCAGTTCTTC
TRBJ2-7	TRBD1	NA	TRBV18	CASSPETGGYEQYF	TGTGCCAGCTCACCAGAGACAGGGGGCTACGAGCAGTACTTC
TRBJ1-1	NA	NA	TRBV19	CASSTTWRLNTEAFF	TGTGCCAGTAGTACGACCTGGCGGTTGAACACTGAAGCTTTCTTT
TRBJ2-1	TRBD2	NA	TRBV28	CASSLGGLAGGTLVF	TGTGCCAGCAGTCTTGGAGGACTAGCGGGAGGCACCTTGGTCTTC
TRBJ2-1	TRBD1	NA	TRBV19	CASITQHGQGLNEQFF	TGTGCCAGTATTACCCAACACGGACAGGGGTTGAATGAGCAGTTCTTC
TRBJ2-5	NA	NA	TRBV2	CASSEVLQETQYF	TGTGCCAGCAGTGAAGTCCTTCAAGAGACCCAGTACTTC
TRBJ1-2	NA	NA	TRBV27	CASRLGDYGYTF	TGTGCCAGCAGGCTAGGGGACTATGGCTACACCTTC
TRBJ2-7	TRBD2	NA	TRBV5-1	CASSLAGTTLREQYF	TGCGCCAGCAGCTTGGCCGGGACTACCCTACGGGAGCAGTACTTC
TRBJ2-3	TRBD1	NA	TRBV29-1	CSVGGQGVPTDTQYF	TGCAGCGTGGGGGGACAGGGGGTACCTACAGATACGCAGTATTTT
TRBJ2-5	TRBD1	NA	TRBV30	CAWTQTGQSQETQYF	TGTGCCTGGACCCAGACAGGGCAAAGCCAAGAGACCCAGTACTTC
TRBJ1-4	NA	NA	TRBV28	CASRPGLDGEKLFF	TGTGCCAGCAGACCCGGGTTAGACGGGGAAAAACTGTTTTTT
TRBJ1-3	NA	NA	TRBV5-5	CASSSGLNSGNTIYF	TGTGCCAGCAGCTCCGGACTGAACTCTGGAAACACCATATATTTT
TRBJ2-7	NA	NA	TRBV28	CASSLRPGRRVSSYEQYF	TGTGCCAGCAGTTTAAGGCCAGGGAGGAGGGTTAGCTCCTACGAGCAGTACTTC
TRBJ2-7	TRBD2	NA	TRBV6-2/TRBV6-3	CASSSLAGGIYEQYF	TGTGCCAGCAGTTCTTTAGCGGGAGGAATCTACGAGCAGTACTTC
TRBJ1-1	TRBD1	NA	TRBV7-9	CASSPKTGVNTEAFF	TGTGCCAGCAGCCCGAAGACAGGGGTGAACACTGAAGCTTTCTTT
TRBJ2-3	TRBD2	NA	TRBV28	CASSLVAGGLRDTQYF	TGTGCCAGCAGTTTAGTAGCGGGAGGTTTACGGGATACGCAGTATTTT
TRBJ1-3	NA	NA	TRBV6-2/TRBV6-3	CASSLLGNTIYF	TGTGCCAGCAGTTTACTTGGAAACACCATATATTTT
TRBJ1-2	TRBD1	NA	TRBV28	CASSPDRGTYGYTF	TGTGCCAGCAGTCCGGACAGGGGTACCTATGGCTACACCTTC
TRBJ1-2	NA	once	TRBV5-8	CASSPGVLNYGYTF	TGTGCCAGCAGCCCGGGGGTCCTCAACTATGGCTACACCTTC
TRBJ2-7	TRBD2	NA	TRBV10-1	CASSEITTSGRGKASYEQYF	TGCGCCAGCAGTGAGATTACCACTAGCGGGAGAGGGAAGGCCTCCTACGAGCAGTACTTC
TRBJ2-1	TRBD2	once	TRBV5-1	CASSLAGGKNEQFF	TGCGCCAGCAGCTTGGCGGGAGGTAAGAATGAGCAGTTCTTC
TRBJ2-1	NA	once	TRBV19	CATDGSLLGEQFF	TGTGCCACTGACGGGAGTCTTTTGGGTGAGCAGTTCTTC
TRBJ2-1	NA	NA	TRBV30	CAWTSQSKRFEDEQFF	TGTGCCTGGACTTCCCAGAGTAAACGATTCGAGGATGAGCAGTTCTTC
TRBJ2-3	TRBD1	NA	TRBV5-6	CASSLNGQGTDTQYF	TGTGCCAGCAGCTTGAATGGACAGGGAACAGATACGCAGTATTTT
TRBJ2-5	NA	NA	TRBV7-3	CASSRGTTETQYF	TGTGCCAGCAGCCGCGGGACCACGGAGACCCAGTACTTC
TRBJ1-1	NA	NA	TRBV6-5	CASSPGGLSTEAFF	TGTGCCAGCAGCCCGGGAGGGCTTAGCACTGAAGCTTTCTTT
TRBJ2-5	NA	NA	TRBV25-1	CASSQPGGETQYF	TGTGCCAGCAGCCAACCCGGGGGAGAGACCCAGTACTTC
TRBJ2-6	TRBD1	NA	TRBV6-2/TRBV6-3	CASSYRTGSSGANVLTF	TGTGCCAGCAGTTACCGGACAGGGAGCTCTGGGGCCAACGTCCTGACTTTC